Detailed here is one TCR beta chain. Repertoires were generated with immunoSEQ multiplex PCR, while TCRdb's copy carries only in-frame clones and drops some. The sample holds tens of thousands of clones, 92% seen once. These data are taken from a study of technical replicates of blood from several donors. The CDR3 extends over 16 amino acids. The V end lost 4 bases, the J end lost 5 bases, and 18 bases lay between the germline ends. CDR1 and CDR2 from the germline V gene are MDHEN and SYDVKM. This rearrangement joins TRBV28 to TRBJ2-1, with a possible D match to TRBD1 (6 bases). Source material: T cells isolated from PBMCs. This receptor was taken from a human donor in good health. The CDR3 bases are TGTGCCAGCAGTTCAACAGGGATGCGGTTCAACAATGAGCAGTTCTTC. This translates into CASSSTGMRFNNEQFF.